The 5 T cell receptor beta chains below come from one sample, sequenced in a study of cytomegalovirus exposure and HLA in healthy donors. PCR amplification relied on 60 Vbeta primers (plus 13 Jbeta primers). Data came from immunoSEQ multiplex PCR; TCRdb stores just in-frame clones and leaves some out. The table lists some 180,000 clones, around 80% of them singletons. Sequencing used PBMCs. The receptors shown here come from a girl aged 10-17 years in good health and CMV-seropositive.

The chain has TRBV4-2 and TRBJ1-1; 9 nucleotides line up with TRBD1. CDR3 length equals 16 residues. Germline CDR1 reads LGHNA; CDR2 reads YNFKEQ. With V trimmed by 5 bases and J by 8 bases, 15 bases remained unmatched. In DNA form, the CDR3 reads TGTGCCAGCAGCGAAACCCCGGGACAGGGATTGTGGGAAGCTTTCTTT. The encoded protein is CASSETPGQGLWEAFF.

V gene TRBV6-5 combines with J gene TRBJ2-1; 7 bases map to TRBD2. The CDR3 runs 13 residues. Trimming removed 6 bases from V and 7 bases from J; junction bases left unmatched: 6. The germline V gene has CDR1 MNHEY and CDR2 SVGAGI. The CDR3 here is CASSHQGGNEQFF. The CDR3 nucleotides are TGTGCCAGCAGCCACCAGGGAGGGAATGAGCAGTTCTTC.

This clone came up once. The chain uses TRBV19 and TRBJ1-1, with TRBD1 matching 7 bases. V lost 4 bases and J lost 4; bases outside the gene matches: 12. This CDR3 comprises 16 residues. Germline V gene data show CDR1 as LNHDA and CDR2 as SQIVND (reference sequence). The CDR3 here is CASSTGTVRPTTEAFF. The CDR3 nucleotides read TGTGCCAGTAGTACGGGGACAGTCAGGCCCACCACTGAAGCTTTCTTT.

This clone has a handful of counts. The chain joins TRBV7-3 to TRBJ2-2; 8 bases align to TRBD2. The CDR3 runs to 17 residues. V lost 2 bases to trimming and J lost 5 bases; unmatched junction nucleotides: 10. Germline V gene lookup returns CDR1 SGHTA and CDR2 FQGTGA. CDR3 sequence (DNA): TGTGCCAGCAGCTTAGACGGGAGGGCCCGGGGAACCGGGGAGCTGTTTTTT. Translated, it gives CASSLDGRARGTGELFF.

The V and J genes are TRBV7-9 and TRBJ2-2; possibly TRBD2 for D (6 bases). Germline CDR1 is SEHNR and CDR2 is FQNEAQ (reference sequence). Trimming stripped 5 bases from V and 13 bases from J, with 17 bases between. The CDR3 is made up of 13 amino acids. The CDR3 nucleotides are TGTGCCAGCAGCCGAGGGACTCCCGTTCGGCTGTTTTTT. Translating gives CASSRGTPVRLFF.